Listed below are T cell receptor beta chains from one sample, sequenced in a study of blood T cell repertoires in COVID-19. Produced via immunoSEQ multiplex PCR; TCRdb's table is partial and in-frame only. The sample records 100,000 to 150,000 clones, roughly three quarters being singletons. The sequencing sample was made of peripheral blood. The receptors originated from a man in his forties with active or convalescent COVID-19. Both conserved end residues are part of each CDR3. Each record gives: clone size, V gene, J gene, D gene, CDR3 DNA, CDR3 protein. D genes are given only for firm matches. Rows may omit the clone size; those that give it use once, few, many or a size class.

>-|TRBV5-1|TRBJ1-2|-
TGCGCCAGCAGCCGGGGAGGGCAGGACTATGGCTACACCTTC
CASSRGGQDYGYTF
>-|TRBV7-8|TRBJ2-7|TRBD2
TGTGCCAGCAGCTTAGTCTCTAGCGGGGGCTCGTACGAGCAGTACTTC
CASSLVSSGGSYEQYF
>-|TRBV5-4|TRBJ1-4|-
TGTGCCAGCAGCGCGATGGGGACGGGAGATAATGAAAAACTGTTTTTT
CASSAMGTGDNEKLFF
>-|TRBV11-2|TRBJ2-7|TRBD1
TGTGCCAGCAGCTTGGGACAGGGGGCCCACGAGCAGTACTTC
CASSLGQGAHEQYF
>-|TRBV15|TRBJ1-2|-
TGTGCCACCAGCAGAGGGGTGACCCTGAGGTCGGATGGCTACACCTTC
CATSRGVTLRSDGYTF
>-|TRBV5-1|TRBJ2-5|-
TGCGCCAGTTCGACAAGGCAAGAGACCCAGTACTTC
CASSTRQETQYF
>-|TRBV7-9|TRBJ1-3|-
TGTGCCAGCAGCTTAGTTTTGGGCAGCTCCATCTCTGGAAACACCATATATTTT
CASSLVLGSSISGNTIYF
>-|TRBV7-9|TRBJ1-4|TRBD1
TGTGCCAGCAGCACAGGGGACAGGGTTGGCGAAAAACTGTTTTTT
CASSTGDRVGEKLFF
>-|TRBV7-7|TRBJ2-2|TRBD2
TGTGCTAGCAGCCCATCGAGCGGGGGCGGGACCGGGGAGCTGTTTTTT
CASSPSSGGGTGELFF
>-|TRBV28|TRBJ1-2|-
TGTGCCAGCAGGCCCGGGGGGCCCCTTGTTCGCTACACCTTC
CASRPGGPLVRYTF
>-|TRBV9|TRBJ1-2|TRBD1
TGTGCCAGCAGCGATTCAGACAGGGGGAACTATGGCTACACCTTC
CASSDSDRGNYGYTF
>few|TRBV19|TRBJ2-7|-
TGTGCCAGTAGTATCCCAGGGGCCCGCTCCTACGAGCAGTACTTC
CASSIPGARSYEQYF
>-|TRBV30|TRBJ2-1|TRBD2
TGTGCCTGGAGTGTTAGGCTAGCGGGAGGGGGGAAGTTCTTC
CAWSVRLAGGGKFF
>-|TRBV5-6|TRBJ1-5|-
TGTGCCAGCAGCCCAGGAGGTGGGACACTCAATCAGCCCCAGCATTTT
CASSPGGGTLNQPQHF
>-|TRBV7-6|TRBJ1-4|-
TGTGCCAGCAGTTCCCAGGGATCCACTAATGAAAAACTGTTTTTT
CASSSQGSTNEKLFF
>-|TRBV6-4|TRBJ1-2|-
TGTGCCAGCAATCTATGGGACACATCCTATGGCTACACCTTC
CASNLWDTSYGYTF
>-|TRBV21-1|TRBJ2-6|-
TGTGCCAGCAGGGTCGAACAGGCCGCTGGGGCCAACGTCCTGACTTTC
CASRVEQAAGANVLTF
>-|TRBV3-1/TRBV3-2|TRBJ1-1|-
TGTGCCAGCAGTTGGGGGGACACTGAAGCTTTCTTT
CASSWGDTEAFF